This TCR beta chain was identified in a study of tumor and adjacent non-tumor tissue in lung cancer (dated by TCRdb to about 2018). About the full investigation: By cancer type, the cohort comprised 11 to 12 adenocarcinoma patients, a couple of squamous cell carcinoma patients and 1 small cell lung cancer patient. Bulk TCRbeta repertoires were compared between lung tumor tissue and matched distant non-tumor lung tissue obtained from fewer than 16 lung cancer patients. A total of 95 million to 150 million productive TCRbeta reads were generated by sequencing, corresponding to an average of about 4 million reads per sample. TCRbeta CDR3 sequencing was performed on about 29 paired specimens, with one tumor sample and one normal lung sample collected per patient. Ages among the approximately 15 patients ranged from about 30 to 85 years, there were around ten men and 5 women, and disease was at TNM stage I to III. Points the paper makes about the study in general: Significantly higher TCR diversity (inverse Simpson) was observed in tumor tissue than in normal lung tissue (around 450 vs 160, P = 0.0075, Mann-Whitney U test). In normal lung, the top 100 clones accounted for a significantly larger cumulative share of the repertoire than in tumor tissue. TCR diversity was significantly higher in younger patients, and greater tumor TCR diversity was associated with shorter overall survival and shorter disease-free survival. The sequencing platform is not named in the methods, and unique molecular identifiers are not mentioned. Peripheral blood was not sequenced, so blood TCRbeta repertoires were not examined in the lung cancer patients of the study. The cohort had only 15 or so patients, and the authors noted that larger samples and more detailed clinical data are needed.

RNA was extracted from bulk unsorted tissue and checked for quality with a NanoDrop ND-1000 and an Agilent 2100. All donors had newly diagnosed lung cancer, had not received prior chemotherapy, and were admitted for thoracic surgery in China between August and November 2014. The study excluded patients who had received radiotherapy or chemotherapy before or who had another cancer at the same time. Pieces of surgical tissue measuring roughly 1-2.2 cm3 were kept in RNAlater solution and held at -80 degrees C until needed. As concerns this clonotype: It lacks a known antigen. Qualities for individual bases were not recorded, and no much larger clone is one base off.

The library was prepared using multiplex PCR. TCRdb records Illumina HiSeq 2500 as the sequencer. Following protocols modified from ARM-PCR, the researchers constructed TCRbeta libraries through three rounds of nested PCR with primers (Table S4). Before sequencing, PCR products of 200-500 bp were cut from the gel and purified using the QIAquick gel extraction kit. The paper's data handling went like this. Reads were cleaned using Trimmomatic, were merged into complete CDR3 sequences using FLASH, and were assigned to V(D)J germline segments using MiTCR. Clonal diversity was calculated as the inverse Simpson's index using VDJtools. Productive reads were defined as in-frame sequences without a premature stop codon. TCRdb trimmed public reads at Q25 via fastp, called clones via MiXCR and kept in-frame beta chains. Every entry covers one CDR3 protein and lists the most common genes and DNA from its rows. For this entry, the V and J calls and clone size follow TCRdb and not the study's own pipeline. The sample yields around 66,000 distinct CDR3 sequences; around 73% were counted once. Under 30% of the sample comes from the top ten.

The receptor comes from a man aged 55 to 70 with non-small cell lung cancer. Sequenced input: lung tumor tissue.

At the DNA level, the sequence is TGCAGTGCTGTCTCCAGTGGGATCAACACTGAAGCTTTCTTT. This yields the protein CSAVSSGINTEAFF. This chain is built from TRBV20-1 and TRBJ1-1, with no reliable assignment of the D segment. The V end loses 5 bases and the J end loses 2 bases, and a stretch of 15 bases separates them. In the germline V gene (reference sequence), CDR1 corresponds to DFQATT and CDR2 to SNEGSKA. The CDR3 runs 14 residues from the cysteine to the phenylalanine. Only the CDR3 part of the read is kept: 42 bases, read in frame from the first base.